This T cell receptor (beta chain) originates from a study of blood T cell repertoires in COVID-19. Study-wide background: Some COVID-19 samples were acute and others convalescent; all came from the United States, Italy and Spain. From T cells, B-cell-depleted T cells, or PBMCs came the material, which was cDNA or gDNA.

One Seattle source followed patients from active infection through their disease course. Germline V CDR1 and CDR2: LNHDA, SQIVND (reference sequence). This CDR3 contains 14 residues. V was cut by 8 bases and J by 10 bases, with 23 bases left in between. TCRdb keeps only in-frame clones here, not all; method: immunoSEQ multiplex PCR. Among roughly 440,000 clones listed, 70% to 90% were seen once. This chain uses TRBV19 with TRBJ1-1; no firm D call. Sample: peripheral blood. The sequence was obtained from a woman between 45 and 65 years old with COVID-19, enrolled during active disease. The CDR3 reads CASLGRPTRGGAFF. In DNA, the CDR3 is TGTGCCAGTTTAGGGCGGCCAACTCGCGGAGGAGCTTTCTTT.